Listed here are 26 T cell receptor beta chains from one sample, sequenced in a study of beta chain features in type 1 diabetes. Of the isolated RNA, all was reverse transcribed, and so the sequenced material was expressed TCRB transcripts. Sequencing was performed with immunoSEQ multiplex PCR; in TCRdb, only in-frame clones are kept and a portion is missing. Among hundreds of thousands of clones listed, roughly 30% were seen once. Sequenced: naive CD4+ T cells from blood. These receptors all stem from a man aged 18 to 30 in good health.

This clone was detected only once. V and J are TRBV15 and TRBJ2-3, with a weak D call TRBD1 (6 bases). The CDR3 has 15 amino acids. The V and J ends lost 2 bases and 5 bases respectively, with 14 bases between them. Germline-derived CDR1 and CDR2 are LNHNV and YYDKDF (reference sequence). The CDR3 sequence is CATSRPPGAGDTQYF. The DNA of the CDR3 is TGTGCCACCAGCAGACCCCCAGGGGCGGGAGATACGCAGTATTTT. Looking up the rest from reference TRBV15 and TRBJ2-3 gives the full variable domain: DAMVIQNPRYQVTQFGKPVTLSCSQTLNHNVMYWYQQKSSQAPKLLFHYYDKDFNNEADTPDNFQSRRPNTSFCFLDIRSPGLGDTAMYLCATSRPPGAGDTQYFGPGTRLTVL.

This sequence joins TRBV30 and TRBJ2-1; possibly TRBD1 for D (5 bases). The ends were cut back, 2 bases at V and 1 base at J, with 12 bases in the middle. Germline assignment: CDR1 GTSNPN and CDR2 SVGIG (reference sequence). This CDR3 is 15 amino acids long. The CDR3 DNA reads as TGTGCCTGGAGTTGGGGCGCAGGGTCCTACAATGAGCAGTTCTTC. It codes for CAWSWGAGSYNEQFF.

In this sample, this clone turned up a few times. The CDR3 spells CAWKGALGYEAFF. The CDR3 bases are TGTGCCTGGAAAGGAGCGTTGGGGTATGAAGCTTTCTTT. V is TRBV30 and J is TRBJ1-1; no firm D call. V shed 4 bases and J shed 7 bases, with 16 bases lying between them. Germline V CDR1 and CDR2: GTSNPN, SVGIG (reference sequence). The CDR3 has 13 amino acids. The variable domain in full, with the rest retrieved from reference TRBV30 and TRBJ1-1, is SQTIHQWPATLVQPVGSPLSLECTVEGTSNPNLYWYRQAAGRGLQLLFYSVGIGQISSEVPQNLSASRPQDRQFILSSKKLLLSDSGFYLCAWKGALGYEAFFGQGTRLTVV.

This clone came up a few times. The CDR3 bases are TGCAGCGTCTTGCCAGGGGATGGGCAAGAGACCCAGTACTTC. Residues: CSVLPGDGQETQYF. The genes are TRBV29-1 and TRBJ2-5; weak D call: TRBD1 (6 bases). Looked up from germline, CDR1 is SQVTM and CDR2 is ANQGSEA. Trimming pared 6 bases from V and 2 bases from J, leaving 16 bases between. CDR3 length equals 14 residues. Full variable domain (remainder filled in from reference TRBV29-1 and TRBJ2-5): SAVISQKPSRDICQRGTSLTIQCQVDSQVTMMFWYRQQPGQSLTLIATANQGSEATYESGFVIDKFPISRPNLTFSTLTVSNMSPEDSSIYLCSVLPGDGQETQYFGPGTRLLVL.

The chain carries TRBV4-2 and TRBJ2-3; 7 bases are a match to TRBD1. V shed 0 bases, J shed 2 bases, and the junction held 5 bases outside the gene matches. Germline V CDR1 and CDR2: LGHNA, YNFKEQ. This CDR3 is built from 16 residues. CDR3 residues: CASSQEIRGYTDTQYF. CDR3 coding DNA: TGTGCCAGCAGCCAAGAAATCAGGGGGTACACAGATACGCAGTATTTT.

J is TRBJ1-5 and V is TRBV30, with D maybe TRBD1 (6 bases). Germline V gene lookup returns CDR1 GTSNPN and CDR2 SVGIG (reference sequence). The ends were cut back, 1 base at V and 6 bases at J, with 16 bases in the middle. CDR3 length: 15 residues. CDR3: CAWSGQTGGGQPQHF. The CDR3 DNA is TGTGCCTGGAGTGGACAGACAGGAGGGGGTCAGCCCCAGCATTTT.

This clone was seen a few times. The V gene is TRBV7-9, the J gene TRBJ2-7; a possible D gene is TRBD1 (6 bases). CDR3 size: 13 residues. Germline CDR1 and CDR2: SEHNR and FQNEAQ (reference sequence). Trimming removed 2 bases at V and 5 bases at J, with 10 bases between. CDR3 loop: CASSLFRGHEQYF. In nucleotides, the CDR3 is TGTGCCAGCAGCTTATTCAGGGGCCACGAGCAGTACTTC.

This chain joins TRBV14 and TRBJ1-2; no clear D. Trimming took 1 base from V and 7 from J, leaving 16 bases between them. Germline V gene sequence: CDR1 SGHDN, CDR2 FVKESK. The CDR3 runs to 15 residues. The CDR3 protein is CASSQVLTGPRGYTF. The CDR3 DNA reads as TGTGCCAGCAGCCAAGTTTTAACGGGTCCGCGTGGCTACACCTTC.

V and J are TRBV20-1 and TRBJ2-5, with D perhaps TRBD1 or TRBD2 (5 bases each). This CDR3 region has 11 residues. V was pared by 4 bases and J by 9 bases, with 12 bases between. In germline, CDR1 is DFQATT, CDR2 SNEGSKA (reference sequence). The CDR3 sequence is CSAIWGTAQYF. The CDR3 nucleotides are TGCAGTGCTATCTGGGGGACGGCCCAGTACTTC.

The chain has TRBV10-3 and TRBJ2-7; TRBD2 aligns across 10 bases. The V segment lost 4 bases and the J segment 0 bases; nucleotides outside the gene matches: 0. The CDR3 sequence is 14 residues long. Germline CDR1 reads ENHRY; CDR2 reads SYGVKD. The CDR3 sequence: CAISGTSGSYEQYF. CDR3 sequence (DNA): TGTGCCATCAGTGGGACTAGCGGCTCCTACGAGCAGTACTTC.

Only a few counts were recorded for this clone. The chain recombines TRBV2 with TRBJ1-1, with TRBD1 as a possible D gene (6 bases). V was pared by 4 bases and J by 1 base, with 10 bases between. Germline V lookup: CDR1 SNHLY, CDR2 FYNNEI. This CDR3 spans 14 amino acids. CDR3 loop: CASSVVTGNTEAFF. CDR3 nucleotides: TGTGCCAGCAGTGTCGTGACAGGGAACACTGAAGCTTTCTTT.

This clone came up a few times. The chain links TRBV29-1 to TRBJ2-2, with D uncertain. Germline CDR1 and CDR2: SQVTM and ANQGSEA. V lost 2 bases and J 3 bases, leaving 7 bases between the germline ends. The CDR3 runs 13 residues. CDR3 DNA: TGCAGCGTTGAAACAGACTACACCGGGGAGCTGTTTTTT. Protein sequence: CSVETDYTGELFF.

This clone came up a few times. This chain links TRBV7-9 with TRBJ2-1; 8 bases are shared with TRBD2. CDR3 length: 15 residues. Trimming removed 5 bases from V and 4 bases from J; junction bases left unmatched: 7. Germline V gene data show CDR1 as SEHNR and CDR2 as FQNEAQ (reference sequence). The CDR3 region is CASSLSGRTYNEQFF. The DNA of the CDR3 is TGTGCCAGCAGCCTAAGCGGGAGAACTTACAATGAGCAGTTCTTC.

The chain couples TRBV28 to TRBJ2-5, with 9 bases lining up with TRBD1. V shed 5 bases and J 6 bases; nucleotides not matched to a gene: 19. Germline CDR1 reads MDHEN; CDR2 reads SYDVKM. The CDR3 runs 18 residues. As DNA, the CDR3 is TGTGCCAGCAGTGAAACGAAAGCCGGGACAGGGAGGCGAAAGACCCAGTACTTC. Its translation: CASSETKAGTGRRKTQYF.

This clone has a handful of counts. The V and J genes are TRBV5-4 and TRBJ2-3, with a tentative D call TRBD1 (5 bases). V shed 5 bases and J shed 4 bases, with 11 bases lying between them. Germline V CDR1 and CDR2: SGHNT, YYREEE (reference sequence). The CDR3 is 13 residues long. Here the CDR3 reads CASRLDRSDTQYF. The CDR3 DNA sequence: TGTGCCAGCAGACTCGACAGATCAGATACGCAGTATTTT.

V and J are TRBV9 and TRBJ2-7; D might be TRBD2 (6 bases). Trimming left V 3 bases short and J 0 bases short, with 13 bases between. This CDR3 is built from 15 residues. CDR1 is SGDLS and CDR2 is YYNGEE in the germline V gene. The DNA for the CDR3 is TGTGCCAGCAGCGCCCATGCGGGGTACTCCTACGAGCAGTACTTC. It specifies CASSAHAGYSYEQYF.

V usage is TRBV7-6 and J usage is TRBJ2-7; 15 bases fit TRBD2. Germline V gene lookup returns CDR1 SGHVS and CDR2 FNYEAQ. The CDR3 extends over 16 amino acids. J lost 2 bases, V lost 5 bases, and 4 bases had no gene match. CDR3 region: CASSPGLAGGPYEQYF. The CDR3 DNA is TGTGCCAGCAGCCCCGGACTAGCGGGAGGGCCCTACGAGCAGTACTTC.

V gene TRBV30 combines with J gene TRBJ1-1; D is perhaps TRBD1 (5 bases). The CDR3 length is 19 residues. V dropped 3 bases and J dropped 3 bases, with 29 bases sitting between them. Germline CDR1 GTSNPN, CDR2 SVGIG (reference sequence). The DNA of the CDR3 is TGTGCCTGGAGAGGGAGAGGGGTCTTCGACACAGGAGGGGACACTGAAGCTTTCTTT. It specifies CAWRGRGVFDTGGDTEAFF.

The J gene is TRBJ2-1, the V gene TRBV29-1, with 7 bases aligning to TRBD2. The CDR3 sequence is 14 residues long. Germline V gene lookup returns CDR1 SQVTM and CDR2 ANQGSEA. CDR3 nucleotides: TGCAGTGGCGTGGGCGGGGGATTTTACAATGAGCAGTTCTTC. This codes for CSGVGGGFYNEQFF.

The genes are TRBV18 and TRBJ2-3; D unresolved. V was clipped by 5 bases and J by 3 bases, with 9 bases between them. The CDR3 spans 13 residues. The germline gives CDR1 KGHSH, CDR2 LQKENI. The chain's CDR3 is CASSRFGTDTQYF. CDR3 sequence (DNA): TGTGCCAGCTCAAGGTTTGGGACAGATACGCAGTATTTT.

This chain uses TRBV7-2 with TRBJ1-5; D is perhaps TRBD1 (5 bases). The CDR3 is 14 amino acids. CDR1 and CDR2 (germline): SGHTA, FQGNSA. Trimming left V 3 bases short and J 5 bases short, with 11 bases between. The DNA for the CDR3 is TGTGCCAGCAGCTTGAGCAGGGACTATCAGCCCCAGCATTTT. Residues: CASSLSRDYQPQHF.

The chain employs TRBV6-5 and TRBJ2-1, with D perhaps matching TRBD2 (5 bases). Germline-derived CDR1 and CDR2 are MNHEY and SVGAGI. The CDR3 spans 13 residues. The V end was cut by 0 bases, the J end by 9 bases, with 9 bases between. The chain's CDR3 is CASSYSREREQFF. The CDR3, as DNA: TGTGCCAGCAGTTACTCGAGGGAGCGTGAGCAGTTCTTC.

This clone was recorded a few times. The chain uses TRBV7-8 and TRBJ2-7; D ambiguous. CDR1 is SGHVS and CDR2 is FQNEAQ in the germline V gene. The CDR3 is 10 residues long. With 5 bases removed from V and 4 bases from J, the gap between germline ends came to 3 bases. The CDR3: CASSGYEQYF. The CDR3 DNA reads TGTGCCAGCAGCGGTTACGAGCAGTACTTC. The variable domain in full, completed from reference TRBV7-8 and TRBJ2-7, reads GAGVSQSPRYKVAKRGQDVALRCDPISGHVSLFWYQQALGQGPEFLTYFQNEAQLDKSGLPSDRFFAERPEGSVSTLKIQRTQQEDSAVYLCASSGYEQYFGPGTRLTVT.

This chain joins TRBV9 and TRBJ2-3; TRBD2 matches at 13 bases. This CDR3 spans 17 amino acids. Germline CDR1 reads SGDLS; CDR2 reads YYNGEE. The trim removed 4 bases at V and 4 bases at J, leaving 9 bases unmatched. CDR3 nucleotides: TGTGCCAGCAGCTCCCGGACTAGCGGGAGTAACGCAGATACGCAGTATTTT. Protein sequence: CASSSRTSGSNADTQYF.

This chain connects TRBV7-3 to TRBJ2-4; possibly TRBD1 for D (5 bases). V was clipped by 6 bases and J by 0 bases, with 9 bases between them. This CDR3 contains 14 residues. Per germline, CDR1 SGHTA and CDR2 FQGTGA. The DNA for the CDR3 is TGTGCCAGCAGTGATCAGGGAGCCAAAAACATTCAGTACTTC. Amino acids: CASSDQGAKNIQYF.

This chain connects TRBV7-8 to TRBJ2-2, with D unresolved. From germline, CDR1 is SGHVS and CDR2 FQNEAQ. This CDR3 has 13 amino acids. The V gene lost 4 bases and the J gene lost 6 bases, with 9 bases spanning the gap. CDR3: CASSSALPGELFF. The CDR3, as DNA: TGTGCCAGCAGCTCTGCCCTTCCCGGGGAGCTGTTTTTT.